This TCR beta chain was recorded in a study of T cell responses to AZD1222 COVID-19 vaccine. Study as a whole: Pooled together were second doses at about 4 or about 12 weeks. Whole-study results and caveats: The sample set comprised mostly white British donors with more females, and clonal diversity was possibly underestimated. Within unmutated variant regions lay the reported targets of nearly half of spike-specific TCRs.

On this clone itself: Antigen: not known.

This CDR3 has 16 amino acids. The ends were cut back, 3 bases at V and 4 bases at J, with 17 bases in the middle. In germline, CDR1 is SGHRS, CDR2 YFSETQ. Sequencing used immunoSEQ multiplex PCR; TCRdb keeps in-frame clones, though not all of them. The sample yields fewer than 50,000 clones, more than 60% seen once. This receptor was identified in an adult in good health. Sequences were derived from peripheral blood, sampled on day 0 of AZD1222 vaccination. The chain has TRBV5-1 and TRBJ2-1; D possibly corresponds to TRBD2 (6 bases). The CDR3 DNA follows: TGCGCCAGCAGCTCTCCGGGACTGCGAGGGTACAATGAGCAGTTCTTC. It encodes CASSSPGLRGYNEQFF.